These 11 T cell receptor beta chains were all obtained from the same sample, sequenced in a study of control samples from healthy donors and cancer patients. Assay used: immunoSEQ multiplex PCR; TCRdb lists only in-frame clones, some missing. Counted here are about 180,000 clones, about 90% occurring once; the ten biggest clones make up over 1.1%. Sequencing was carried out using blood. The source is a woman aged 45 to 65 in good health.

The chain joins TRBV11-3 to TRBJ2-5; unclear D gene. Trimming took 4 bases from V and 5 from J, leaving 11 bases between them. This CDR3 region has 13 residues. The germline CDR1 and CDR2 sequences are SGHNT and YENEEA. The CDR3 region is CASSSTFGETQYF. DNA of the CDR3: TGTGCCAGCAGCTCGACTTTCGGGGAGACCCAGTACTTC.

The DNA for the CDR3 is TGTGCCAGCAGCTTGGCTGGCGGGAGGGCCGGTGAGCAGTTCTTC. Translating gives CASSLAGGRAGEQFF. The chain carries TRBV5-6 and TRBJ2-1, with 9 nucleotides matching TRBD2. This CDR3 spans 15 amino acids. The junction had 7 bases not matched to a gene; V was cut back by 0 bases and J by 9 bases. Germline V gene data show CDR1 as SGHDT and CDR2 as YYEEEE.

This sequence joins TRBV5-1 and TRBJ1-1; 9 bases agree with TRBD1. Germline V gives CDR1 SGHRS, CDR2 YFSETQ. This CDR3 region has 16 residues. The V segment lost 4 bases and the J segment 1 base; nucleotides outside the gene matches: 8. CDR3 nucleotide sequence: TGCGCCAGCAGCCTAGAGGGACAGGGCGGGAACACTGAAGCTTTCTTT. Protein sequence: CASSLEGQGGNTEAFF.

The CDR3 DNA is TGTGCCAGCAGTCCTCGACTTCACAGGGGCCTCCTCTATAATTCACCCCTCCACTTT. Protein: CASSPRLHRGLLYNSPLHF. V usage is TRBV28 and J usage is TRBJ1-6; the match to TRBD1 covers 7 bases. The CDR3 covers 19 residues. CDR1 is MDHEN, CDR2 SYDVKM, per germline. The V and J ends lost 5 bases and 3 bases, in that order; junction bases with no gene match: 16.

V gene TRBV7-9 combines with J gene TRBJ2-2; 7 bases map to TRBD1. The CDR3 contains 13 residues. Germline CDR1 reads SEHNR; CDR2 reads FQNEAQ (reference sequence). V lost 5 bases to trimming and J lost 5 bases; unmatched junction nucleotides: 2. Here the CDR3 reads CASSLQGTGELFF. The CDR3 bases are TGTGCCAGCAGCCTACAGGGGACCGGGGAGCTGTTTTTT. Full variable domain (rest looked up from reference TRBV7-9 and TRBJ2-2): DTGVSQNPRHKITKRGQNVTFRCDPISEHNRLYWYRQTLGQGPEFLTYFQNEAQLEKSRLLSDRFSAERPKGSFSTLEIQRTEQGDSAMYLCASSLQGTGELFFGEGSRLTVL.

This clone was observed a few times. This sequence joins TRBV2 and TRBJ1-2, with no clear D. The CDR3 extends over 14 amino acids. Trimming stripped 9 bases from V and 3 bases from J, with 17 bases between. Per the germline V gene, CDR1 is SNHLY and CDR2 is FYNNEI. CDR3 sequence (DNA): TGTGCCAGTATCCCGGATCTCGGGGACTATGGCTACACCTTC. Protein product: CASIPDLGDYGYTF.

The sample holds a few counts of this clone. The chain recombines TRBV6-6 with TRBJ1-5; perhaps TRBD1 as D (6 bases). Per germline, CDR1 MNHNY and CDR2 SVGAGI (reference sequence). The CDR3 has 16 residues. The V gene lost 1 base and the J gene lost 2 bases, with 12 bases spanning the gap. In DNA form, the CDR3 reads TGTGCCAGCAGTTACTTACAGGGTAGTGGCAATCAGCCCCAGCATTTT. Encoded protein: CASSYLQGSGNQPQHF.

This clone was counted once. J is TRBJ2-7 and V is TRBV7-3; no clear D. This CDR3 region has 13 residues. CDR1 is SGHTA and CDR2 is FQGTGA in the germline V gene. Trimming took 4 bases from V and 3 from J, leaving 10 bases between them. This chain's CDR3 is CASSSAPGYEQYF. The CDR3 nucleotides are TGTGCCAGCAGCTCAGCCCCCGGCTACGAGCAGTACTTC.

The chain employs TRBV5-1 and TRBJ2-1; D unresolved. The V end lost 0 bases, the J end lost 0 bases, and 7 bases lay between the germline ends. CDR3 length: 15 amino acids. CDR1 and CDR2 (germline): SGHRS, YFSETQ. The CDR3 loop is CASSLELSSYNEQFF. CDR3 bases: TGCGCCAGCAGCTTGGAGTTAAGCTCCTACAATGAGCAGTTCTTC.

This chain uses TRBV7-8 with TRBJ2-5; possibly TRBD1 or TRBD2 for D (7 bases each). This CDR3 is built from 14 residues. V dropped 5 bases and J dropped 4 bases, with 14 bases sitting between them. The V gene's germline CDR1 is SGHVS and CDR2 FQNEAQ. The CDR3 sequence is CASSARGGGETQYF. The DNA for the CDR3 is TGTGCCAGCAGCGCCAGGGGGGGTGGAGAGACCCAGTACTTC.

A single count supports this clone. This sequence joins TRBV7-2 and TRBJ2-3; 9 bases align to TRBD1. The CDR3 totals 15 residues. Germline V gene data show CDR1 as SGHTA and CDR2 as FQGNSA. The V gene end was trimmed by 5 bases and the J gene end by 4 bases; junction bases not matched to a gene: 7. This CDR3 reads CASSPGNRGPDTQYF. The CDR3 DNA sequence: TGTGCCAGCAGCCCCGGGAACAGGGGGCCAGATACGCAGTATTTT. The full variable domain, its missing parts supplied by reference TRBV7-2 and TRBJ2-3, is GAGVSQSPSNKVTEKGKDVELRCDPISGHTALYWYRQSLGQGLEFLIYFQGNSAPDKSGLPSDRFSAERTGGSVSTLTIQRTQQEDSAVYLCASSPGNRGPDTQYFGPGTRLTVL.